This passage covers 25 T cell receptor beta chains from one sample sequenced in a study of spatial heterogeneity in lung cancer. Findings and caveats of the study: Expanded alpha and beta TCR counts within tumors tracked tumor mutation counts.

From the 5' RACE reads, TCRdb called clonotypes with MiXCR, one entry per CDR3 protein. The sample lists 3,000 to 4,500 distinct CDR3 sequences; 4% to 6% were seen once. As for time point: sample taken at primary tumor resection. These receptors have no identified antigens. The sample in question was lung tumor tissue, obtained at surgery. The source of these receptors is a female donor with early-stage non-small cell lung cancer.

Within the sample, this clonotype is medium-sized (0.01 to 0.1%). The chain combines TRBV5-5 with TRBJ1-2; D may be TRBD1 (5 bases). CDR1 and CDR2 (germline): SGHKS, YYEKEE (reference sequence). CDR3 length equals 14 residues. The V end lost 4 bases, the J end lost 5 bases, and 15 bases lay between the germline ends. The CDR3 sequence: CASSQKLGEYGYTF. CDR3 bases: TGTGCCAGCAGCCAGAAACTAGGGGAGTATGGCTACACCTTC.

Within the sample, this clonotype is medium-sized. V gene TRBV12-3 or TRBV12-4 combines with J gene TRBJ2-1; TRBD1 aligns across 9 bases. With V trimmed by 4 bases and J by 0 bases, 7 bases remained unmatched. The CDR3 length is 17 residues. The CDR3 bases are TGTGCCAGCAGTTCCACACAGGGGGCAAGCTCCTACAATGAGCAGTTCTTC. Translation gives CASSSTQGASSYNEQFF.

This chain uses TRBV7-2 with TRBJ2-2; 7 nucleotides match TRBD2. Looked up from germline, CDR1 is SGHTA and CDR2 is FQGNSA. This CDR3 contains 13 residues. After removal of 5 bases from V and 5 bases from J, the junction contained 2 bases not matched to a gene. The CDR3 nucleotides read TGTGCCAGCAGCACTAGCGTAACCGGGGAGCTGTTTTTT. Translating it yields CASSTSVTGELFF.

This clonotype ranks as medium-sized. The chain uses TRBV6-5 and TRBJ2-5; D is possibly TRBD1 (6 bases). The CDR3 is made up of 15 amino acids. Germline CDR1 reads MNHEY; CDR2 reads SVGAGI. The V end lost 5 bases, the J end lost 0 bases, and 13 bases lay between the germline ends. The CDR3 region is CASSRHGQYQETQYF. In nucleotides, the CDR3 is TGTGCCAGCAGTCGCCACGGACAGTACCAAGAGACCCAGTACTTC.

This clonotype was seen only a few times. The chain is built from TRBV10-3 and TRBJ2-3, with 7 positions matching TRBD2. The CDR3 has 13 amino acids. Germline V gene sequence: CDR1 ENHRY, CDR2 SYGVKD. V lost 0 bases and J lost 6; bases outside the gene matches: 0. The chain's CDR3 is CAISESSGDTQYF. In nucleotides, the CDR3 is TGTGCCATCAGTGAGTCTAGCGGGGATACGCAGTATTTT.

This clonotype was counted many times. The genes are TRBV5-5 and TRBJ2-7; 8 positions agree with TRBD1. The CDR3 covers 16 residues. CDR1 SGHKS and CDR2 YYEKEE come from the germline V gene (reference sequence). The trim removed 4 bases at V and 3 bases at J, leaving 12 bases unmatched. The chain's CDR3 is CASSPEWTGFGYEQYV. The CDR3 DNA follows: TGTGCCAGCAGCCCCGAATGGACAGGGTTTGGCTACGAGCAGTACGTC.

By its share, this clonotype is medium-sized. The chain couples TRBV29-1 to TRBJ1-2; D gene ambiguous. V lost 4 bases and J 7 bases, leaving 16 bases between the germline ends. CDR3 length equals 13 residues. Germline V gene data show CDR1 as SQVTM and CDR2 as ANQGSEA. CDR3 loop: CSVVWRVASGYTF. In nucleotides, the CDR3 is TGCAGCGTTGTATGGAGGGTGGCATCTGGCTACACCTTC.

Relative to its sample, this clonotype is medium-sized (0.01 to 0.1%). CDR3 residues: CASSRVPGAISVEQYF. The CDR3 DNA reads TGTGCCAGCAGTAGGGTACCGGGTGCCATCTCAGTCGAGCAGTACTTC. The rearrangement uses TRBV27 and TRBJ2-7, with D hard to call. The CDR3 sequence is 16 residues long. The ends were cut back, 5 bases at V and 6 bases at J, with 23 bases in the middle. Per the germline V gene, CDR1 is MNHEY and CDR2 is SMNVEV (reference sequence).

In this sample, this clonotype is medium-sized (0.01 to 0.1%). V and J are TRBV19 and TRBJ2-7; D might be TRBD1 (6 bases). Germline V gene lookup returns CDR1 LNHDA and CDR2 SQIVND (reference sequence). CDR3 length equals 16 residues. V lost 9 bases, J lost 0 bases, and 21 bases lay in between. The CDR3 DNA sequence: TGTGCCAGAGTAAGGGGACACCCCTGGAGCTCCTACGAGCAGTACGTC. Its translation is CARVRGHPWSSYEQYV.

By frequency in the sample, this clonotype is medium-sized. In DNA, the CDR3 is TGTGCCAGCGCTTCCTCCAGGGATACCGGGGAGCTGTTTTTT. This sequence encodes CASASSRDTGELFF. The rearrangement uses TRBV6-5 and TRBJ2-2; D is possibly TRBD1 (5 bases). The CDR3 loop spans 14 amino acids. The germline CDR1 and CDR2 sequences are MNHEY and SVGAGI. Trimming cost V 8 bases and J 5 bases, with 15 bases left between them.

Within the sample, this clonotype is large. The chain uses TRBV28 and TRBJ1-2; D is ambiguous. Germline V gene sequence: CDR1 MDHEN, CDR2 SYDVKM. The V gene lost 3 bases and the J gene lost 4 bases, with 9 bases spanning the gap. The CDR3 consists of 13 residues. CDR3 sequence reads: CASSLGVIYGYTF. The CDR3 region has the DNA TGTGCCAGCAGTTTGGGAGTTATCTATGGCTACACCTTC.

This clonotype showed up many times. The genes are TRBV7-3 and TRBJ2-3, with 8 bases identical to TRBD2. The germline gives CDR1 SGHTA, CDR2 FQGTGA. The trim removed 5 bases at V and 6 bases at J, leaving 4 bases unmatched. The CDR3 consists of 13 residues. CDR3 nucleotides: TGTGCCAGCAGCCGTCGGGAGGGGGATACGCAGTATTTT. Translating it yields CASSRREGDTQYF.

Relative to its sample, this clonotype is medium-sized. The V gene is TRBV28, the J gene TRBJ2-1, with D maybe TRBD2 (6 bases). CDR3 length equals 14 residues. In germline, CDR1 is MDHEN, CDR2 SYDVKM. V was cut by 1 base and J by 9 bases, with 13 bases left in between. DNA for the CDR3: TGTGCCAGCAGTTTATTTGGGGGGAATGGTGAGCAGTTCTTC. Amino acid sequence: CASSLFGGNGEQFF.

About this clonotype: This may stem from a read error, because a much larger clone lies one nucleotide away. The rearrangement uses TRBV12-3 or TRBV12-4 and TRBJ2-4; D assignment may be TRBD1 or TRBD2 (5 bases each). The germline V and J ends were trimmed by 6 bases and 6 bases, with 18 bases remaining between them. This CDR3 spans 15 amino acids. The CDR3 DNA sequence: TGTGCCAGCAGCAGCGACGAGGGGTCTTCAAACATTCAGTACTTC. Translating gives CASSSDEGSSNIQYF.

This clonotype was observed a few times. CDR3 nucleotides: TGCAGTGCTACCCGGGCCCTTGGGGACAATCAGCCCCAGCATTTT. Residues: CSATRALGDNQPQHF. The chain uses TRBV20-1 and TRBJ1-5, with D unclear. CDR1 and CDR2 from the germline V gene are DFQATT and SNEGSKA (reference sequence). V lost 4 bases to trimming and J lost 3 bases, with 16 bases between them. This CDR3 is 15 amino acids long.

By share of the sample, this clonotype is medium-sized. The chain uses TRBV10-3 and TRBJ2-7; D tentatively reads TRBD1 or TRBD2 (6 bases each). V dropped 0 bases and J dropped 3 bases, with 15 bases sitting between them. The CDR3 loop spans 16 amino acids. CDR1 is ENHRY and CDR2 is SYGVKD in the germline V gene. Here the CDR3 reads CAISESTGAEGYEQYF. The CDR3 coding sequence is TGTGCCATCAGTGAGTCAACGGGGGCGGAGGGCTACGAGCAGTACTTC.

There are a few counts of this clonotype. The V and J genes are TRBV18 and TRBJ1-2; no clear D. Germline-derived CDR1 and CDR2 are KGHSH and LQKENI. Deletions cut 3 bases from V and 0 bases from J, with 11 bases between. The CDR3 length is 15 residues. The DNA of the CDR3 is TGTGCCAGCTCACCCGGCGGGTTAACTAACTATGGCTACACCTTC. This sequence encodes CASSPGGLTNYGYTF.

The sample holds many counts of this clonotype. The chain has TRBV28 and TRBJ1-6; TRBD1 matches at 7 bases. The junction had 13 bases not matched to a gene; V was cut back by 7 bases and J by 10 bases. The germline gives CDR1 MDHEN, CDR2 SYDVKM. The CDR3 is 15 amino acids. The DNA of the CDR3 is TGTGCCAGCACCCTATGGACAGGTCAAAGATCACCCCTCCACTTT. The encoded protein is CASTLWTGQRSPLHF.

In its sample, this clonotype is medium-sized. This chain joins TRBV12-3 or TRBV12-4 and TRBJ2-2; 7 bases are a match to TRBD2. The CDR3 totals 13 residues. The V gene end was trimmed by 6 bases and the J gene end by 6 bases; junction bases not matched to a gene: 4. CDR3 nucleotides: TGTGCCAGCAGATTCACTAGCGCCGGGGAGCTGTTTTTT. Encoded protein: CASRFTSAGELFF.

This clonotype was seen more than once but under ten times. The rearrangement links TRBV6-5 to TRBJ2-6, with 12 bases that match TRBD1. With 6 bases clipped from V and 2 bases from J, the junction kept 5 bases outside the gene matches. This CDR3 spans 17 amino acids. Germline V gene lookup returns CDR1 MNHEY and CDR2 SVGAGI. CDR3 sequence reads: CASRTGTGGAGANVLTF. In nucleotides, the CDR3 is TGTGCCAGCAGGACCGGGACAGGGGGCGCTGGGGCCAACGTCCTGACTTTC.

The table lists this clonotype with many counts. This chain links TRBV6-6 with TRBJ2-2; D uncertain. Germline CDR1 reads MNHNY; CDR2 reads SVGAGI (reference sequence). V was pared by 4 bases and J by 7 bases, with 13 bases between. The CDR3 spans 14 residues. The CDR3 protein is CASSSQSAIGELFF. CDR3 bases: TGTGCCAGCAGTTCCCAATCGGCGATCGGGGAGCTGTTTTTT.

This clonotype is deemed medium-sized. The chain has TRBV20-1 and TRBJ2-7; TRBD2 matches 8 bases. Germline CDR1 and CDR2: DFQATT and SNEGSKA (reference sequence). The length of the CDR3 is 14 residues. Trimming removed 3 bases from V and 3 bases from J; junction bases left unmatched: 7. CDR3 loop: CSARVSGKDYEQYF. The CDR3 DNA is TGCAGTGCTAGGGTTAGCGGGAAAGACTACGAGCAGTACTTC.

The V call is TRBV7-8, the J call TRBJ1-3, with TRBD1 matching 12 bases. CDR3 length: 19 amino acids. Trimming removed 2 bases from V and 1 base from J; junction bases left unmatched: 9. Germline CDR1 and CDR2: SGHVS and FQNEAQ. The CDR3 coding sequence is TGTGCCAGCAGCTTACCCACGGGGACAGGGGGCTATTCTGGAAACACCATATATTTT. This codes for CASSLPTGTGGYSGNTIYF.

This clonotype is deemed medium-sized. The rearrangement joins TRBV5-6 to TRBJ2-2, with D possibly being TRBD2 (5 bases). From germline, CDR1 is SGHDT and CDR2 YYEEEE. With 2 bases removed from V and 0 bases from J, the gap between germline ends came to 8 bases. CDR3 length equals 15 residues. The CDR3 loop reads CASSFGGTNTGELFF. The DNA for the CDR3 is TGTGCCAGCAGCTTCGGAGGCACGAACACCGGGGAGCTGTTTTTT.

By proportion, this clonotype is medium-sized (0.01 to 0.1%). The chain recombines TRBV24-1 with TRBJ2-1; 7 bases fit TRBD2. This CDR3 spans 15 amino acids. The germline V gene encodes CDR1 KGHDR and CDR2 SFDVKD. The V and J ends lost 1 base and 4 bases, in that order; junction bases with no gene match: 3. The CDR3 protein is CATSDFGGRYNEQFF. The CDR3 DNA reads TGTGCCACCAGTGATTTTGGCGGGAGATACAATGAGCAGTTCTTC.